This TCR beta chain is from a study of beta chain features in type 1 diabetes. Regarding the study as a whole: Shortening that was moderate but significant affected the TCRB CDR3s of Type 1 diabetes patients in all four CD4+ subsets.

This clone came up a few times. Its antigen is unknown. The germline CDR1 and CDR2 sequences are SGDLS and YYNGEE. J gave up 11 bases and V 3 bases, and 12 bases lay outside the gene matches. CDR3 length equals 15 residues. cDNA synthesis used the whole RNA isolate, giving expressed TCRB sequences. Data came from immunoSEQ multiplex PCR; TCRdb stores just in-frame clones and leaves some out. The sample carries about 360,000 clones, roughly 12% recorded once. Sequencing was done on a sample of naive CD4+ T cells from blood. The chain carries TRBV9 and TRBJ1-2; 11 nucleotides line up with TRBD1. The receptor was derived from a man younger than 35 in good health. CDR3 residues: CASSAVFGTGGTYTF. The CDR3 DNA reads as TGTGCCAGCAGCGCAGTCTTTGGGACAGGGGGAACTTACACCTTC.